Shown below are 16 T cell receptor beta chains from a single sample sequenced in a study of blood T cell repertoires in COVID-19. Clones were read by immunoSEQ multiplex PCR, and TCRdb kept only the in-frame ones, dropping some. The sample lists about 370,000 clones, more than 70% seen once, with around 3% in the top ten. What was sequenced was peripheral blood. The receptors were gathered from a woman younger than 45 with COVID-19, enrolled during active disease.

This chain uses TRBV5-1 with TRBJ2-7; 11 bases map to TRBD2. Trimming took 5 bases from V and 6 from J; bases not matched to a gene: 10. This CDR3 has 15 residues. Germline-derived CDR1 and CDR2 are SGHRS and YFSETQ. The CDR3 is CASSPRGTSGGEQYF. CDR3 bases: TGCGCCAGCAGTCCTCGGGGGACTAGCGGAGGCGAGCAGTACTTC.

The chain is built from TRBV27 and TRBJ2-7; D gene unclear. Germline CDR1 reads MNHEY; CDR2 reads SMNVEV (reference sequence). Trimming left V 6 bases short and J 0 bases short, with 6 bases between. The length of the CDR3 is 12 residues. The DNA for the CDR3 is TGTGCCAGCAGGGGCAGCTCCTACGAGCAGTACTTC. Protein product: CASRGSSYEQYF.

V usage is TRBV5-1 and J usage is TRBJ1-1; tentatively, D is TRBD1 (6 bases). This CDR3 spans 13 amino acids. CDR1 is SGHRS, CDR2 YFSETQ, per germline. The ends were cut back, 0 bases at V and 8 bases at J, with 11 bases in the middle. CDR3 region: CASSLEADREAFF. Here the CDR3 DNA reads TGCGCCAGCAGCTTGGAGGCTGACAGGGAAGCTTTCTTT.

The genes are TRBV28 and TRBJ1-1; TRBD1 agrees at 8 bases. The CDR3 is 16 residues long. Germline trimming cut 6 bases from V and 6 bases from J; bases unmatched to any gene: 15. Germline lookup yields CDR1 MDHEN and CDR2 SYDVKM. CDR3 loop: CASREGQDATPAEAFF. The CDR3 DNA reads TGTGCCAGCAGGGAGGGACAGGACGCTACACCGGCTGAAGCTTTCTTT.

V and J are TRBV27 and TRBJ2-7, with 8 bases aligning to TRBD2. V lost 0 bases, J lost 6 bases, and 10 bases stayed unmatched. This CDR3 is built from 16 residues. CDR1 is MNHEY, CDR2 SMNVEV, per germline (reference sequence). CDR3 DNA: TGTGCCAGCAGTTTATCTAGCGGGGCTCCGGGGGTCGAGCAGTACTTC. This encodes CASSLSSGAPGVEQYF.

This chain connects TRBV5-8 to TRBJ1-2, with 10 bases identical to TRBD1. Unmatched junction bases numbered 3, after V lost 2 bases and J lost 8 bases. The germline V gene has CDR1 SGHTS and CDR2 YDEGEE. The CDR3 sequence is 13 residues long. The CDR3, as DNA: TGTGCCAGCAGCTTCGGACAGGGGGGAGGCTACACCTTC. It translates to CASSFGQGGGYTF.

The chain employs TRBV12-3 or TRBV12-4 and TRBJ2-7, with D uncertain. V lost 6 bases, J lost 1 base, and 7 bases lay in between. This CDR3 comprises 12 residues. This chain's CDR3 is CASRTRSYEQYF. CDR3 DNA: TGTGCCAGCAGGACTCGTTCCTACGAGCAGTACTTC.

The gene calls are TRBV11-2 and TRBJ2-1; a possible D gene is TRBD2 (5 bases). The CDR3 is 15 residues long. The germline CDR1 and CDR2 sequences are SGHAT and FQNNGV. V lost 3 bases to trimming and J lost 5 bases, with 14 bases between them. The CDR3 DNA reads as TGTGCCAGCAGCTTTAGGCGGGTGATAGACAATGAGCAGTTCTTC. Translated, it gives CASSFRRVIDNEQFF.

The J gene is TRBJ2-3, the V gene TRBV7-2, with 11 nucleotides matching TRBD2. CDR1 is SGHTA and CDR2 is FQGNSA in the germline V gene. This CDR3 spans 17 amino acids. The V segment lost 1 base and the J segment 4 bases; nucleotides outside the gene matches: 7. CDR3 amino acids: CASSLVLAGDSADTQYF. The CDR3, as DNA: TGTGCCAGCAGCTTAGTACTAGCGGGAGACAGCGCAGATACGCAGTATTTT.

The CDR3 region is CASSDPTQGVHGYTF. CDR3 sequence (DNA): TGTGCCAGCAGCGACCCTACACAGGGGGTACATGGCTACACCTTC. This rearrangement joins TRBV6-4 to TRBJ1-2, with 8 bases identical to TRBD1. Germline lookup yields CDR1 MRHNA and CDR2 SNTAGT. J gave up 6 bases and V 6 bases, and 12 bases lay outside the gene matches. This CDR3 spans 15 amino acids.

A few counts support this clone. The chain uses TRBV5-1 and TRBJ1-6; a weak D match, TRBD1 (5 bases). This CDR3 region has 14 residues. V lost 2 bases to trimming and J lost 4 bases, with 7 bases between them. Germline loops: CDR1 SGHRS, CDR2 YFSETQ. The CDR3 reads CASSLDSYNSPLHF. The CDR3 nucleotides are TGCGCCAGCAGCTTAGACAGTTATAATTCACCCCTCCACTTT.

This chain links TRBV3-1 (or the pseudogene TRBV3-2) with TRBJ1-4, with 9 bases fitting TRBD1. The CDR3 runs to 16 residues. The germline CDR1 and CDR2 sequences are LGHDT and YNNKEL (reference sequence). The V and J ends lost 1 base and 6 bases, in that order; junction bases with no gene match: 6. CDR3 protein: CASSQAEDRGYEKLFF. In DNA, the CDR3 is TGTGCCAGCAGCCAAGCGGAGGACAGGGGATATGAAAAACTGTTTTTT.

The chain uses TRBV6-1 and TRBJ2-3; the match to TRBD2 covers 10 bases. This CDR3 is built from 17 residues. J gave up 2 bases and V 5 bases, and 10 bases lay outside the gene matches. Germline loops: CDR1 MNHNS, CDR2 SASEGT. CDR3: CASSKGLADYATDTQYF. CDR3 sequence (DNA): TGTGCCAGCAGTAAAGGACTAGCGGATTATGCCACAGATACGCAGTATTTT.

This rearrangement joins TRBV5-1 to TRBJ2-1, with 7 positions matching TRBD2. V trimming: 0 bases; J trimming: 3 bases; junction bases outside the gene matches: 9. In germline, CDR1 is SGHRS, CDR2 YFSETQ. The CDR3 extends over 17 amino acids. CDR3 DNA sequence: TGCGCCAGCAGCTTGGAACGGGGGAGGGACCTCTACAATGAGCAGTTCTTC. This translates into CASSLERGRDLYNEQFF. The whole variable domain, remainder taken from reference TRBV5-1 and TRBJ2-1, is KAGVTQTPRYLIKTRGQQVTLSCSPISGHRSVSWYQQTPGQGLQFLFEYFSETQRNKGNFPGRFSGRQFSNSRSEMNVSTLELGDSALYLCASSLERGRDLYNEQFFGPGTRLTVL.

The chain is built from TRBV19 and TRBJ2-6; 7 nucleotides align to TRBD1. Germline assignment: CDR1 LNHDA and CDR2 SQIVND (reference sequence). The CDR3 sequence is 15 residues long. V gave up 9 bases and J gave up 0 bases; unmatched junction bases: 5. CDR3 loop: CASRSGGSGANVLTF. CDR3 nucleotide sequence: TGTGCCAGCCGGTCAGGGGGCTCTGGGGCCAACGTCCTGACTTTC.

This clone was seen once. The V call is TRBV7-6, the J call TRBJ1-3, with D unresolved. V lost 5 bases and J 0 bases, leaving 14 bases between the germline ends. Germline assignment: CDR1 SGHVS and CDR2 FNYEAQ. The CDR3 is 16 amino acids. Here the CDR3 DNA reads TGTGCCAGCAGCCAAACGGTGGGCAGCTCTGGAAACACCATATATTTT. Its translation: CASSQTVGSSGNTIYF.